This entry lists 27 T cell receptor beta chains sequenced from one sample in a study of CD8 T cells in Susac syndrome. Reverse transcription used about 0.45 to 1 ug RNA and random hexamers. TCRdb itself ran the immunoSEQ multiplex PCR reads through MiXCR, one entry per CDR3 protein. The sample records about 150,000 distinct CDR3 sequences, approximately 95% being singletons. Sequencing was performed on CD4+ T cells from PBMCs. Source of these receptors: a human donor with Susac syndrome.

The J gene is TRBJ2-1, the V gene TRBV15; possibly TRBD1 for D (6 bases). V shed 4 bases and J shed 9 bases, with 13 bases lying between them. Germline loops: CDR1 LNHNV, CDR2 YYDKDF (reference sequence). This CDR3 is built from 13 residues. In DNA form, the CDR3 reads TGTGCCACCAGCAAACAGGGAAGGAGTGAGCAGTTCTTC. This sequence encodes CATSKQGRSEQFF. Combining the CDR3 with reference TRBV15 and TRBJ2-1 gives the whole variable domain DAMVIQNPRYQVTQFGKPVTLSCSQTLNHNVMYWYQQKSSQAPKLLFHYYDKDFNNEADTPDNFQSRRPNTSFCFLDIRSPGLGDTAMYLCATSKQGRSEQFFGPGTRLTVL.

CDR3 nucleotide sequence: TGTGCCAGCAGCCTCGGAGGGGCGGACAATCAGCCCCAGCATTTT. It codes for CASSLGGADNQPQHF. The chain uses TRBV7-9 and TRBJ1-5; D may be TRBD1 (5 bases). Germline V gene data show CDR1 as SEHNR and CDR2 as FQNEAQ (reference sequence). The V end was cut by 5 bases, the J end by 3 bases, with 14 bases between. The CDR3 is made up of 15 amino acids.

The chain combines TRBV28 with TRBJ2-2; no reliable D call. Per germline, CDR1 MDHEN and CDR2 SYDVKM. CDR3 size: 13 residues. V was pared by 8 bases and J by 0 bases, with 7 bases between. The CDR3 coding sequence is TGTGCCAGCGGAGAATCGAACACCGGGGAGCTGTTTTTT. This sequence encodes CASGESNTGELFF.

This chain joins TRBV28 and TRBJ2-7; 7 bases are a match to TRBD1. CDR3 length: 14 amino acids. The V gene end was trimmed by 2 bases and the J gene end by 5 bases; junction bases not matched to a gene: 6. Germline assignment: CDR1 MDHEN and CDR2 SYDVKM. CDR3 nucleotides: TGTGCCAGCAGTTTAGGCGACAGGGACCACGAGCAGTACTTC. This translates into CASSLGDRDHEQYF.

The V call is TRBV9, the J call TRBJ1-3, with D unclear. The germline V and J ends were trimmed by 4 bases and 5 bases, with 19 bases remaining between them. Germline V CDR1 and CDR2: SGDLS, YYNGEE. This CDR3 has 16 amino acids. This CDR3 is CASSPPRTGARNTIYF. CDR3 bases: TGTGCCAGCAGCCCCCCCAGGACCGGAGCGCGAAACACCATATATTTT.

This chain connects TRBV6-1 to TRBJ2-4; 12 bases match TRBD1. This CDR3 has 17 amino acids. Germline V gene data show CDR1 as MNHNS and CDR2 as SASEGT. Losses at the gene ends were 3 bases for V and 0 bases for J; bases not matched to a gene: 3. In DNA, the CDR3 is TGTGCCAGCAGTGATCCGGGACAGGGGGCAGCCAAAAACATTCAGTACTTC. It translates to CASSDPGQGAAKNIQYF.

The J gene is TRBJ2-7, the V gene TRBV20-1; D is undetermined. The CDR3 spans 12 residues. V lost 6 bases and J 3 bases, leaving 12 bases between the germline ends. Germline V CDR1 and CDR2: DFQATT, SNEGSKA (reference sequence). The CDR3 is CSAVDLYYEQYV. The CDR3 region has the DNA TGCAGTGCCGTTGACTTGTACTACGAGCAGTACGTC.

The chain has TRBV20-1 and TRBJ1-5; maybe TRBD1 (5 bases). Germline lookup yields CDR1 DFQATT and CDR2 SNEGSKA (reference sequence). The CDR3 is 12 residues long. Trimming took off 4 bases at V and 5 bases at J, with 9 bases between the two ends. The CDR3 protein is CSATQDYQPQHF. DNA for the CDR3: TGCAGTGCTACACAGGACTATCAGCCCCAGCATTTT.

The rearrangement uses TRBV6-5 and TRBJ1-2; 10 positions match TRBD1. This CDR3 contains 16 residues. CDR1 is MNHEY, CDR2 SVGAGI, per germline. The V and J ends lost 6 bases and 5 bases, in that order; junction bases with no gene match: 12. CDR3 loop: CASRSSGTGVLYGYTF. DNA for the CDR3: TGTGCCAGCAGATCCTCCGGGACAGGGGTATTATATGGCTACACCTTC.

This clonotype was seen once. The CDR3 loop is CASSSEIDQPQHF. The CDR3 DNA reads as TGTGCCAGCAGCTCCGAGATTGATCAGCCCCAGCATTTT. The J gene is TRBJ1-5, the V gene TRBV7-9; no firm D call. The germline V gene has CDR1 SEHNR and CDR2 FQNEAQ (reference sequence). This CDR3 is built from 13 residues. Trimming took off 4 bases at V and 5 bases at J, with 9 bases between the two ends.

This clonotype appeared a single time. The chain's CDR3 is CASSLGGQGGYTF. The CDR3 DNA reads TGTGCCAGCAGTTTGGGGGGCCAAGGGGGCTACACCTTC. The V gene is TRBV28, the J gene TRBJ1-2, with a weak D call TRBD1 (6 bases). The germline CDR1 and CDR2 sequences are MDHEN and SYDVKM. Trimming left V 3 bases short and J 8 bases short, with 13 bases between. This CDR3 spans 13 amino acids.

J is TRBJ2-3 and V is TRBV19, with D maybe TRBD2 (6 bases). Trimming pared 5 bases from V and 3 bases from J, leaving 15 bases between. Germline V lookup: CDR1 LNHDA, CDR2 SQIVND (reference sequence). This CDR3 comprises 15 residues. The CDR3 sequence: CASSFGSAGTDTQYF. In DNA form, the CDR3 reads TGTGCCAGTAGTTTCGGGTCCGCGGGAACAGATACGCAGTATTTT.

This clonotype was seen a single time. The V and J genes are TRBV2 and TRBJ2-3; no clear D gene. Germline CDR1 reads SNHLY; CDR2 reads FYNNEI. Trimming took 2 bases from V and 2 from J, leaving 5 bases between them. The CDR3 consists of 13 residues. The CDR3: CASSEKVTDTQYF. For the CDR3, the DNA is TGTGCCAGCAGTGAAAAGGTCACAGATACGCAGTATTTT.

The CDR3 region is CASSGGPSINEQFF. The CDR3 nucleotides read TGTGCCAGCAGTGGCGGCCCATCTATCAATGAGCAGTTCTTC. The chain links TRBV6-5 to TRBJ2-1; no clear D. Germline loops: CDR1 MNHEY, CDR2 SVGAGI. There are 14 residues in the CDR3. The V and J ends lost 5 bases and 6 bases respectively, with 14 bases between them.

The chain combines TRBV9 with TRBJ2-1; D remains unclear. CDR1 is SGDLS and CDR2 is YYNGEE in the germline V gene. The CDR3 is 15 residues long. The germline V and J ends were trimmed by 0 bases and 7 bases, with 14 bases remaining between them. CDR3 sequence reads: CASSVEGYAWNEQFF. As DNA, the CDR3 is TGTGCCAGCAGCGTAGAGGGCTATGCCTGGAATGAGCAGTTCTTC.

This rearrangement joins TRBV6-6 to TRBJ2-2, with D tentatively TRBD1 or TRBD2 (5 bases each). Trimming pared 7 bases from V and 1 base from J, leaving 13 bases between. This CDR3 is built from 15 residues. Germline CDR1 MNHNY, CDR2 SVGAGI (reference sequence). The CDR3 nucleotides are TGTGCCAGCACCCACCTGGGGGTGAACACCGGGGAGCTGTTTTTT. Protein: CASTHLGVNTGELFF.

This chain uses TRBV29-1 with TRBJ1-1; D gene ambiguous. There are 10 residues in the CDR3. V was cut by 6 bases and J by 1 base, with 3 bases left in between. Germline V lookup: CDR1 SQVTM, CDR2 ANQGSEA. The CDR3 loop is CSVTNTEAFF. The CDR3 DNA sequence: TGCAGCGTCACGAACACTGAAGCTTTCTTT. Together with reference TRBV29-1 and TRBJ1-1, the CDR3 gives the full variable domain: SAVISQKPSRDICQRGTSLTIQCQVDSQVTMMFWYRQQPGQSLTLIATANQGSEATYESGFVIDKFPISRPNLTFSTLTVSNMSPEDSSIYLCSVTNTEAFFGQGTRLTVV.

J is TRBJ1-1 and V is TRBV29-1; maybe TRBD1 (5 bases). The V end was cut by 7 bases, the J end by 1 base, with 16 bases between. Germline CDR1 SQVTM, CDR2 ANQGSEA. The CDR3 consists of 14 residues. The CDR3 is CSAGAAGENTEAFF. The CDR3 nucleotides read TGCAGCGCTGGGGCGGCAGGAGAGAACACTGAAGCTTTCTTT.

The genes are TRBV20-1 and TRBJ2-2, with 7 bases matching TRBD2. Germline V gene data show CDR1 as DFQATT and CDR2 as SNEGSKA (reference sequence). CDR3 length: 15 amino acids. V lost 3 bases to trimming and J lost 5 bases; unmatched junction nucleotides: 9. The CDR3 loop reads CSARGPGLTTGELFF. The CDR3 DNA reads TGCAGTGCTAGGGGGCCGGGACTAACGACCGGGGAGCTGTTTTTT.

This sequence joins TRBV3-1 and TRBJ2-6; 12 nucleotides match TRBD2. CDR3 length equals 18 residues. Looked up from germline, CDR1 is LGHDT and CDR2 is YNNKEL (reference sequence). Trimming at V came to 5 bases and at J to 3 bases, leaving 8 bases not matched to a gene. In nucleotides, the CDR3 is TGTGCCAGCAGCGCCTCTAGCGGGAGGGCCGTTGGGGCCAACGTCCTGACTTTC. As protein: CASSASSGRAVGANVLTF.

The chain combines TRBV29-1 with TRBJ1-1; D unresolved. Trimming removed 4 bases from V and 6 bases from J, with 18 bases in between. The CDR3 runs 14 residues. Germline V gene sequence: CDR1 SQVTM, CDR2 ANQGSEA. CDR3 sequence: CSVVPLGSPAEAFF. DNA for the CDR3: TGCAGCGTTGTCCCCTTAGGATCCCCCGCTGAAGCTTTCTTT.

The chain is built from TRBV7-2 and TRBJ1-3, with D possibly matching TRBD1 (6 bases). CDR1 and CDR2 from the germline V gene are SGHTA and FQGNSA. The CDR3 loop spans 16 amino acids. Between the trimmed V and J ends, which lost 1 base and 0 bases, there was a span of 10 bases. CDR3 sequence: CASSLVGAGSGNTIYF. The CDR3 DNA sequence: TGTGCCAGCAGCTTAGTGGGGGCGGGCTCTGGAAACACCATATATTTT.

The chain employs TRBV5-4 and TRBJ1-4; D is undetermined. From germline, CDR1 is SGHNT and CDR2 YYREEE (reference sequence). The length of the CDR3 is 14 residues. V was pared by 1 base and J by 6 bases, with 10 bases between. Written as DNA, the CDR3 is TGTGCCAGCAGCTTGAGGGCAGGCGATGAAAAACTGTTTTTT. This sequence encodes CASSLRAGDEKLFF.

The V call is TRBV6-2 or TRBV6-3, the J call TRBJ2-2; D gene uncertain. CDR3 length equals 10 residues. Germline assignment: CDR1 MNHEY and CDR2 SVGEGT. V gave up 6 bases and J gave up 6 bases, with 2 bases separating them. The CDR3 loop is CASSPGELFF. The CDR3 DNA sequence: TGTGCCAGCAGCCCCGGGGAGCTGTTTTTT.

The count of this clonotype is one. The chain joins TRBV5-1 to TRBJ2-5; 8 bases map to TRBD2. Germline V gene sequence: CDR1 SGHRS, CDR2 YFSETQ. Trimming cost V 7 bases and J 2 bases; bases outside gene matches: 10. This CDR3 region has 15 residues. CDR3 DNA sequence: TGCGCCAGCCGCATCGCGGGGGGACTACAAGAGACCCAGTACTTC. Its protein is CASRIAGGLQETQYF.

The J gene is TRBJ1-3, the V gene TRBV5-4; 7 bases line up with TRBD1. After removal of 5 bases from V and 4 bases from J, the junction contained 6 bases not matched to a gene. This CDR3 contains 14 residues. Germline loops: CDR1 SGHNT, CDR2 YYREEE (reference sequence). The CDR3 sequence: CASSYGTDGNTIYF. The CDR3 nucleotides read TGTGCCAGCAGTTACGGGACAGACGGAAACACCATATATTTT.

The CDR3 DNA sequence: TGCGCCAGCAGCCAAGGGCCTGGCGGACGAGATACGCAGTATTTT. Amino acids: CASSQGPGGRDTQYF. The rearrangement joins TRBV4-3 to TRBJ2-3, with D hard to call. Looked up from germline, CDR1 is LGHNA and CDR2 is YSLEER. This CDR3 spans 15 amino acids. With 1 base removed from V and 5 bases from J, the gap between germline ends came to 13 bases.